The clone carrying this TCR beta chain has at least ten counts. For TCR beta, libraries came from quantitative 5'-RACE with molecular barcodes. TCRdb passed the 5' RACE reads through MiXCR, listing each CDR3 protein once. The sample consists of under 250,000 distinct CDR3 sequences, about a quarter of them appearing once. This specimen comes from a study of CD8 T cells in ankylosing spondylitis. The receptor was isolated from a male donor with ankylosing spondylitis or in good health (not recorded which). Sequencing used blood, either unsorted or a sorted T cell fraction (not recorded which).

CDR3 in amino acids: CASSLDWGRDQPQHF. CDR3 sequence (DNA): TGCGCCAGCAGCTTGGATTGGGGGCGAGATCAGCCCCAGCATTTT. The V call is TRBV5-1, the J call TRBJ1-5; TRBD1 might be the D (6 bases). The germline V and J ends were trimmed by 0 bases and 5 bases, with 12 bases remaining between them. The CDR3 loop spans 15 amino acids. CDR1 SGHRS and CDR2 YFSETQ come from the germline V gene.